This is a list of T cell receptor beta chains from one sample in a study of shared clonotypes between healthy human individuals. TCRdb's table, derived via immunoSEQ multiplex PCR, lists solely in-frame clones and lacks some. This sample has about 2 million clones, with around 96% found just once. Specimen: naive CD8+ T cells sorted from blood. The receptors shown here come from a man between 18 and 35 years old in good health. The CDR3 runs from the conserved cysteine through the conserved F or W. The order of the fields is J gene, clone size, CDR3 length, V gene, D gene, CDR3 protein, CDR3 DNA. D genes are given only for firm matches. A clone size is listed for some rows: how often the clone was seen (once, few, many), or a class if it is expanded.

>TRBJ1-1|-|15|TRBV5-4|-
CASSPWTAKNTEAFF
TGTGCCAGCAGCCCGTGGACAGCTAAGAACACTGAAGCTTTCTTT
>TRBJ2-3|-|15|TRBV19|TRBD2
CASSIRAGGQDTQYF
TGTGCCAGTAGTATCCGGGCGGGAGGGCAAGATACGCAGTATTTT
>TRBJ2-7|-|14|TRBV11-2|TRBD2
CASSQGREEYEQYF
TGTGCCAGCAGCCAGGGGCGGGAGGAGTACGAGCAGTACTTC
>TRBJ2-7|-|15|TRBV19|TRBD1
CASSMVGTGVDEQYF
TGTGCCAGTAGTATGGTGGGGACAGGGGTCGACGAGCAGTACTTC
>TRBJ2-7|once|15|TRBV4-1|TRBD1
CASSQDPGQPYEQYF
TGCGCCAGCAGCCAAGACCCGGGACAGCCCTACGAGCAGTACTTC
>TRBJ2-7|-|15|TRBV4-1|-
CASSQDRGQGYEQYF
TGCGCCAGCAGCCAAGACCGGGGTCAGGGGTACGAGCAGTACTTC
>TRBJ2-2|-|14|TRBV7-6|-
CASSFSPVAGELFF
TGTGCCAGCAGCTTTTCCCCCGTGGCCGGGGAGCTGTTTTTT
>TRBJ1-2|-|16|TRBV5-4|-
CASSLGTTPYIHGYTF
TGTGCCAGCAGCTTGGGTACAACACCCTACATTCATGGCTACACCTTC
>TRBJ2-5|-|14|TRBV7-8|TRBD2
CATGEGRGQETQYF
TGTGCCACGGGGGAGGGACGGGGCCAAGAGACCCAGTACTTC
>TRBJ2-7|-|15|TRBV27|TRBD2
CASSSLAGGIYEQYF
TGTGCCAGCAGTTCACTAGCGGGAGGGATCTACGAGCAGTACTTC
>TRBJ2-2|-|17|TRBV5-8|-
CASSLPISSGSPGELFF
TGTGCCAGCAGCTTGCCTATATCGTCAGGCTCCCCCGGGGAGCTGTTTTTT
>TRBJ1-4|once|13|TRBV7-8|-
CASSFGKGEKLFF
TGTGCCAGCAGCTTCGGAAAGGGTGAAAAACTGTTTTTT
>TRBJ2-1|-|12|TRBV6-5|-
CASSYSGVEQFF
TGTGCCAGCAGTTACTCCGGGGTTGAGCAGTTCTTC
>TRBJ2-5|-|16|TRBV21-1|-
CASSKVRAYERETQYF
TGTGCCAGCAGCAAGGTTAGGGCCTACGAGAGAGAGACCCAGTACTTC
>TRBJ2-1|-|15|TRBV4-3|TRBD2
CASSQDGLAGNEQFF
TGCGCCAGCAGCCAAGATGGACTAGCCGGCAATGAGCAGTTCTTC
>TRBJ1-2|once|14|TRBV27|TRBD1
CASSLSQGGDGYTF
TGTGCCAGCAGTTTATCGCAGGGGGGCGATGGCTACACCTTC
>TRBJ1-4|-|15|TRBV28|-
CASSHPPESGEKLFF
TGTGCCAGCAGCCATCCCCCAGAAAGTGGGGAAAAACTGTTTTTT
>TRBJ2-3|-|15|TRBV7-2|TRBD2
CASSPPGGGTDTQYF
TGTGCCAGCAGCCCCCCCGGGGGGGGCACAGATACGCAGTATTTT
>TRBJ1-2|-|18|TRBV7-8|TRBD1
CASSFSGVGGLQPSGYTF
TGTGCCAGCAGCTTTAGTGGGGTAGGGGGCCTGCAACCCTCTGGCTACACCTTC
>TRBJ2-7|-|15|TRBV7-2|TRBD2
CASSLRTSGSYEQYF
TGTGCCAGCAGCTTACGTACTAGCGGGAGCTACGAGCAGTACTTC
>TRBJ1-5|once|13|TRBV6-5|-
CASSYSTGQPQHF
TGTGCCAGCAGTTACTCGACAGGCCAGCCCCAGCATTTT
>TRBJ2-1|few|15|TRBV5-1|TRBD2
CASSLAGDATNEQFF
TGCGCCAGCAGCTTAGCGGGGGATGCTACCAATGAGCAGTTCTTC